The 28 T cell receptor beta chains below come from one sample, sequenced in a study of cytomegalovirus exposure and HLA in healthy donors. PCR was performed using 60 Vbeta and 13 Jbeta primers. Sequencing used immunoSEQ multiplex PCR; TCRdb keeps in-frame clones, though not all of them. The sample gives fewer than 250,000 clones, 76% of which show up once; 0.6% to 0.7% is in the top ten. Sample: PBMCs. The receptors here all came from a young man in good health and CMV-seronegative.

This chain joins TRBV5-1 and TRBJ1-5; D is possibly TRBD1 (5 bases). CDR1 SGHRS and CDR2 YFSETQ come from the germline V gene. With 0 bases removed from V and 6 bases from J, the gap between germline ends came to 10 bases. CDR3 length: 14 amino acids. CDR3 nucleotides: TGCGCCAGCAGCTTGGGGCAGGACACTCAGCCCCAGCATTTT. This translates into CASSLGQDTQPQHF.

The V gene is TRBV18, the J gene TRBJ2-1, with 9 bases fitting TRBD2. CDR1 is KGHSH, CDR2 LQKENI, per germline. J lost 4 bases, V lost 0 bases, and 1 base had no gene match. This CDR3 is 15 amino acids long. The CDR3 protein is CASSPPTSGYNEQFF. CDR3 in DNA: TGTGCCAGCTCACCACCGACTAGCGGATACAATGAGCAGTTCTTC. Together with reference TRBV18 and TRBJ2-1, the CDR3 gives the full variable domain: NAGVMQNPRHLVRRRGQEARLRCSPMKGHSHVYWYRQLPEEGLKFMVYLQKENIIDESGMPKERFSAEFPKEGPSILRIQQVVRGDSAAYFCASSPPTSGYNEQFFGPGTRLTVL.

V gene TRBV27 combines with J gene TRBJ2-3; 7 nucleotides agree with TRBD1. The germline V gene has CDR1 MNHEY and CDR2 SMNVEV (reference sequence). Trimming cost V 3 bases and J 4 bases; bases outside gene matches: 4. The CDR3 spans 14 residues. CDR3 amino acids: CASSFAGGPDTQYF. The DNA for the CDR3 is TGTGCCAGCAGTTTTGCAGGGGGTCCAGATACGCAGTATTTT.

The chain recombines TRBV5-6 with TRBJ2-5; tentative D call: TRBD2 (5 bases). CDR3 size: 14 residues. Looked up from germline, CDR1 is SGHDT and CDR2 is YYEEEE. V lost 4 bases and J lost 5, with 15 bases in between. CDR3 region: CASSPGIPGETQYF. CDR3 nucleotide sequence: TGTGCCAGCAGCCCCGGGATTCCTGGGGAGACCCAGTACTTC. Looking up the rest from reference TRBV5-6 and TRBJ2-5 gives the full variable domain: DAGVTQSPTHLIKTRGQQVTLRCSPKSGHDTVSWYQQALGQGPQFIFQYYEEEERQRGNFPDRFSGHQFPNYSSELNVNALLLGDSALYLCASSPGIPGETQYFGPGTRLLVL.

This clone appeared a single time. The rearrangement links TRBV2 to TRBJ1-3; D unclear. Looked up from germline, CDR1 is SNHLY and CDR2 is FYNNEI. Deletions cut 8 bases from V and 0 bases from J, with 5 bases between. The CDR3 is 12 residues long. DNA for the CDR3: TGTGCCAGCGAGAACTCTGGAAACACCATATATTTT. Its protein product is CASENSGNTIYF. The full variable domain, rest sourced from reference TRBV2 and TRBJ1-3, is EPEVTQTPSHQVTQMGQEVILRCVPISNHLYFYWYRQILGQKVEFLVSFYNNEISEKSEIFDDQFSVERPDGSNFTLKIRSTKLEDSAMYFCASENSGNTIYFGEGSWLTVV.

Turning to this clone: Other DNA sequences of this sample code for an identical CDR3. The V call is TRBV7-9, the J call TRBJ1-1; D is undetermined. With 3 bases removed from V and 2 bases from J, the gap between germline ends came to 7 bases. CDR1 and CDR2 from the germline V gene are SEHNR and FQNEAQ (reference sequence). The CDR3 sequence is 13 residues long. The CDR3 DNA reads TGTGCCAGCAGCTTGACGGGAAACACTGAAGCTTTCTTT. It translates to CASSLTGNTEAFF.

This chain connects TRBV6-5 to TRBJ1-5; no definite D call. Germline V CDR1 and CDR2: MNHEY, SVGAGI. Trimming stripped 4 bases from V and 4 bases from J, with 8 bases between. The CDR3 spans 13 residues. CDR3 in amino acids: CASSSRQNQPQHF. CDR3 DNA: TGTGCCAGCAGTTCTCGCCAGAATCAGCCCCAGCATTTT.

This clone was observed a few times. The chain has TRBV28 and TRBJ2-7, with 15 bases identical to TRBD2. V shed 6 bases, J shed 4 bases, and the junction held 4 bases outside the gene matches. The CDR3 has 15 residues. Germline assignment: CDR1 MDHEN and CDR2 SYDVKM. The CDR3 sequence: CASRGGLAGGYEQYF. For the CDR3, the DNA is TGTGCCAGCAGGGGGGGACTAGCGGGAGGTTACGAGCAGTACTTC.

The chain recombines TRBV27 with TRBJ2-1; D is possibly TRBD1 (6 bases). Trimming took off 4 bases at V and 6 bases at J, with 7 bases between the two ends. Germline CDR1 is MNHEY and CDR2 is SMNVEV (reference sequence). The CDR3 runs 12 residues. CDR3 DNA: TGTGCCAGCAGTTCACAGGGCAATGAGCAGTTCTTC. Translated: CASSSQGNEQFF.

The rearrangement links TRBV30 to TRBJ2-7; 9 positions agree with TRBD1. The CDR3 consists of 16 residues. The V gene's germline CDR1 is GTSNPN and CDR2 SVGIG (reference sequence). Unmatched junction bases numbered 13, after V lost 0 bases and J lost 7 bases. Here the CDR3 DNA reads TGTGCCTGGAGTGTATGGGGAAGGACAGGGGCGGGGGAGCAGTACTTC. Protein: CAWSVWGRTGAGEQYF.

This clone was seen only once. V is TRBV19 and J is TRBJ2-1; D is possibly TRBD2 (5 bases). The germline V gene has CDR1 LNHDA and CDR2 SQIVND (reference sequence). The CDR3 runs to 14 residues. The V gene lost 6 bases and the J gene lost 7 bases, with 16 bases spanning the gap. CDR3 DNA: TGTGCCAGTAGCGACACTAGGTTCTCGAATGAGCAGTTCTTC. Its translation is CASSDTRFSNEQFF.

The genes are TRBV9 and TRBJ2-1; weak D call: TRBD1 (6 bases). V lost 4 bases and J lost 5, with 16 bases in between. CDR1 is SGDLS, CDR2 YYNGEE, per germline. The CDR3 has 15 residues. The CDR3: CASSFPGAANNEQFF. DNA for the CDR3: TGTGCCAGCAGCTTTCCAGGGGCGGCCAACAATGAGCAGTTCTTC.

The chain recombines TRBV4-1 with TRBJ2-1; D remains unclear. CDR3 size: 17 residues. V lost 4 bases to trimming and J lost 3 bases, with 19 bases between them. The germline gives CDR1 MGHRA, CDR2 YSYEKL. The CDR3 is CASSLVYRGGDYNEQFF. The CDR3 DNA is TGCGCCAGCAGCCTAGTTTATCGAGGCGGAGACTACAATGAGCAGTTCTTC.

The V call is TRBV7-2, the J call TRBJ1-5; TRBD1 agrees at 10 bases. J gave up 1 base and V 5 bases, and 8 bases lay outside the gene matches. The CDR3 sequence is 17 residues long. CDR1 and CDR2 from the germline V gene are SGHTA and FQGNSA. CDR3: CASSRQGALGSNQPQHF. CDR3 bases: TGTGCCAGCAGCCGACAGGGGGCGTTAGGAAGCAATCAGCCCCAGCATTTT.

V is TRBV18 and J is TRBJ1-5; D is uncertain. The V gene lost 2 bases and the J gene lost 7 bases, with 9 bases spanning the gap. In germline, CDR1 is KGHSH, CDR2 LQKENI. The CDR3 has 13 residues. The DNA of the CDR3 is TGTGCCAGCTCACCATACGGGGAACAGCCCCAGCATTTT. It yields the protein CASSPYGEQPQHF.

This clone appeared a few times. The chain is built from TRBV9 and TRBJ2-1, with 9 nucleotides matching TRBD1. CDR3 length: 15 amino acids. J was trimmed by 8 bases and V by 6 bases; bases with no gene match: 12. CDR1 SGDLS and CDR2 YYNGEE come from the germline V gene. The CDR3 coding sequence is TGTGCCAGCACCCCCGGGACAGGGTTTAGCTATGAGCAGTTCTTC. Translated: CASTPGTGFSYEQFF. The entire variable domain, with the rest obtained from reference TRBV9 and TRBJ2-1, is as follows: DSGVTQTPKHLITATGQRVTLRCSPRSGDLSVYWYQQSLDQGLQFLIQYYNGEERAKGNILERFSAQQFPDLHSELNLSSLELGDSALYFCASTPGTGFSYEQFFGPGTRLTVL.

The genes are TRBV29-1 and TRBJ2-7; 7 bases map to TRBD2. V trimming: 7 bases; J trimming: 4 bases; junction bases outside the gene matches: 7. CDR1 is SQVTM, CDR2 ANQGSEA, per germline. The CDR3 has 12 residues. The CDR3 reads CSALSGTYEQYF. Written as DNA, the CDR3 is TGCAGCGCCCTAAGCGGGACTTACGAGCAGTACTTC.

V and J are TRBV6-1 and TRBJ2-6; a possible D gene is TRBD1 (6 bases). Germline CDR1 and CDR2: MNHNS and SASEGT. The V and J ends lost 2 bases and 1 base respectively, with 12 bases between them. CDR3 length: 17 residues. In nucleotides, the CDR3 is TGTGCCAGCAGTGAATCTTTTACAGGGTCTGGGGCCAACGTCCTGACTTTC. Its translation is CASSESFTGSGANVLTF.

This chain connects TRBV6-5 to TRBJ1-4; D gene unclear. The germline V gene has CDR1 MNHEY and CDR2 SVGAGI. This CDR3 is built from 14 residues. V lost 6 bases and J lost 7, with 15 bases in between. CDR3 region: CASSRTTRGEKLFF. As DNA, the CDR3 is TGTGCCAGCAGCCGAACCACAAGAGGTGAAAAACTGTTTTTT.

The chain joins TRBV19 to TRBJ2-7, with D perhaps matching TRBD2 (6 bases). There are 11 residues in the CDR3. V shed 10 bases and J shed 6 bases, with 13 bases lying between them. Germline V gives CDR1 LNHDA, CDR2 SQIVND (reference sequence). In DNA, the CDR3 is TGTGCCACCGTGGAGGGATCCGAGCAGTACTTC. Its protein product is CATVEGSEQYF.

The rearrangement links TRBV6-5 to TRBJ1-3; 9 bases fit TRBD1. The J segment lost 8 bases and the V segment lost 2 bases, leaving 4 bases of the junction unmatched. This CDR3 comprises 14 residues. Germline V lookup: CDR1 MNHEY, CDR2 SVGAGI. DNA of the CDR3: TGTGCCAGCAGTTACGGACAGGGGATACACACCATATATTTT. This codes for CASSYGQGIHTIYF.

The genes are TRBV10-1 and TRBJ2-7, with 11 bases fitting TRBD2. J lost 2 bases, V lost 5 bases, and 2 bases had no gene match. Germline-derived CDR1 and CDR2 are WNHNN and SYGVQD (reference sequence). The CDR3 loop spans 14 amino acids. The CDR3 DNA sequence: TGCGCCAGCAGTACTAGCGGGGGAACCTACGAGCAGTACTTC. Its translation is CASSTSGGTYEQYF.

The chain employs TRBV28 and TRBJ2-7, with 8 bases that match TRBD1. This CDR3 contains 14 residues. The ends lost 6 bases at V and 6 bases at J; junction bases unmatched: 10. Germline V gene sequence: CDR1 MDHEN, CDR2 SYDVKM. This CDR3 is CASSGTGHNPEQYF. CDR3 in DNA: TGTGCCAGCAGCGGGACAGGACATAATCCCGAGCAGTACTTC.

The table lists this clone with a few counts. The V call is TRBV18, the J call TRBJ2-2; TRBD2 agrees at 7 bases. V trimming: 1 base; J trimming: 5 bases; junction bases outside the gene matches: 7. CDR1 is KGHSH and CDR2 is LQKENI in the germline V gene. The CDR3 totals 16 residues. The CDR3 reads CASSPQEGLPTGELFF. For the CDR3, the DNA is TGTGCCAGCTCACCACAGGAGGGACTACCGACCGGGGAGCTGTTTTTT.

The J gene is TRBJ1-3, the V gene TRBV6-1, with D maybe TRBD1 (5 bases). Germline CDR1 and CDR2: MNHNS and SASEGT. The CDR3 covers 16 residues. V was clipped by 4 bases and J by 0 bases, with 13 bases between them. For the CDR3, the DNA is TGTGCCAGCAGTGGGCGACAGCCATACTCTGGAAACACCATATATTTT. Translated, it gives CASSGRQPYSGNTIYF.

The rearrangement uses TRBV6-1 and TRBJ1-5; D gene uncertain. CDR3 length: 15 amino acids. V lost 0 bases, J lost 9 bases, and 15 bases lay in between. Germline CDR1 is MNHNS and CDR2 is SASEGT. The CDR3: CASSEALGLSSPQHF. Here the CDR3 DNA reads TGTGCCAGCAGTGAAGCGCTTGGACTCTCATCGCCCCAGCATTTT.

The chain couples TRBV10-3 to TRBJ2-3; TRBD2 matches 9 bases. With V trimmed by 5 bases and J by 5 bases, 8 bases remained unmatched. The CDR3 runs 15 residues. The germline V gene has CDR1 ENHRY and CDR2 SYGVKD. The CDR3 DNA is TGTGCCATCAGTCCCCTAGCGGGATCAGGAGATACGCAGTATTTT. Its protein is CAISPLAGSGDTQYF.

The chain recombines TRBV6-5 with TRBJ2-3; 8 positions match TRBD1. Unmatched junction bases numbered 3, after V lost 6 bases and J lost 1 base. This CDR3 is 14 amino acids long. Germline V gene sequence: CDR1 MNHEY, CDR2 SVGAGI. This CDR3 reads CASRHRGGTDTQYF. CDR3 DNA: TGTGCCAGCAGACACAGGGGGGGCACAGATACGCAGTATTTT.